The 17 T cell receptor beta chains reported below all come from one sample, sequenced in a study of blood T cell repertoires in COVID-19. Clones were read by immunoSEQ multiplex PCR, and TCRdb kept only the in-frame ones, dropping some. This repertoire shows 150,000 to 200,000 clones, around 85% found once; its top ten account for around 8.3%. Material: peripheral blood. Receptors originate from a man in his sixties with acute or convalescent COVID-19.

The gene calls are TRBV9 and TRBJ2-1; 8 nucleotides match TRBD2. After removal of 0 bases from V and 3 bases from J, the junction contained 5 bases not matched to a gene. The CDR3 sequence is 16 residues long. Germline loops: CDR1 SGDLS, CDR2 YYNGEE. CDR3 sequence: CASSVGAGGVYNEQFF. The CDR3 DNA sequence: TGTGCCAGCAGCGTAGGGGCGGGAGGCGTCTACAATGAGCAGTTCTTC.

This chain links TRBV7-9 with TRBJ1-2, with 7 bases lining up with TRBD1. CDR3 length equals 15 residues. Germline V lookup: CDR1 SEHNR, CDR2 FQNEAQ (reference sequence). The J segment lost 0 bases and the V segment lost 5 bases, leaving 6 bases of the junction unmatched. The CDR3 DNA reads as TGTGCCAGCAGCCCACAGGGGATAGCTAACTATGGCTACACCTTC. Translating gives CASSPQGIANYGYTF.

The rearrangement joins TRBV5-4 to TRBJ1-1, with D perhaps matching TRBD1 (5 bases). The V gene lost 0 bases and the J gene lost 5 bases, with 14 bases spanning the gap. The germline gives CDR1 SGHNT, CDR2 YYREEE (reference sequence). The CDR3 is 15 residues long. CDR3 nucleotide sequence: TGTGCCAGCAGCTTGGCGGGACGTGCGGGAACTGAAGCTTTCTTT. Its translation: CASSLAGRAGTEAFF.

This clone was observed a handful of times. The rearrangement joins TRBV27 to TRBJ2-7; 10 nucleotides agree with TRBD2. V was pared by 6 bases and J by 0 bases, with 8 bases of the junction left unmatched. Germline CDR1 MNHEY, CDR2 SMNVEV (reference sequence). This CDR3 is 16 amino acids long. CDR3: CASSTRLAGRSYEQYF. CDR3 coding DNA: TGTGCCAGCAGCACTCGACTAGCGGGCCGCTCCTACGAGCAGTACTTC.

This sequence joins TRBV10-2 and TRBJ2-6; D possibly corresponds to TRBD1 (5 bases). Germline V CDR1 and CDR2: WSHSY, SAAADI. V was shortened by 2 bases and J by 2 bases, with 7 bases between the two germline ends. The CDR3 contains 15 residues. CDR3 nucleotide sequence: TGCGCCAGCAGTGAGGGACAAACTGGGGCCAACGTCCTGACTTTC. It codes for CASSEGQTGANVLTF.

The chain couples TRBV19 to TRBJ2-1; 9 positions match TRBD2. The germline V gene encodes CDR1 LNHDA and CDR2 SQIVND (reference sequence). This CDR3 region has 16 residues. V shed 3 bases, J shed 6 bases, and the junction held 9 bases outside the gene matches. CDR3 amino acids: CASSMGGGGRGNEQFF. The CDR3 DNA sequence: TGTGCCAGTAGTATGGGAGGAGGCGGGAGGGGCAATGAGCAGTTCTTC.

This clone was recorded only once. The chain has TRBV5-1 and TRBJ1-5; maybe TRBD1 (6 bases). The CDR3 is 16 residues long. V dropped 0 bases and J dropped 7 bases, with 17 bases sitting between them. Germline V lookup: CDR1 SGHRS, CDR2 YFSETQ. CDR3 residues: CASSLDVSGGGQPQHF. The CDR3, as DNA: TGCGCCAGCAGCTTGGATGTTTCGGGGGGCGGACAGCCCCAGCATTTT.

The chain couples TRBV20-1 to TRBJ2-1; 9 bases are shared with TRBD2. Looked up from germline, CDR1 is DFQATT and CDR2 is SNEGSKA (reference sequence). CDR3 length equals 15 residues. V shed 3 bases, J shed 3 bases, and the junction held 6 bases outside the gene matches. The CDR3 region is CSASDSGSGYNEQFF. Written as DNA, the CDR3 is TGCAGTGCTAGTGATAGCGGGAGCGGCTACAATGAGCAGTTCTTC.

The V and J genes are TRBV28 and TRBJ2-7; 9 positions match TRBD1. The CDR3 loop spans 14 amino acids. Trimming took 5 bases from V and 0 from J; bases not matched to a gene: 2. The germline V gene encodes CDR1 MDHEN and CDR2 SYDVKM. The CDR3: CASSTGQGSYEQYF. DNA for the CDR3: TGTGCCAGCAGTACGGGACAGGGCTCCTACGAGCAGTACTTC.

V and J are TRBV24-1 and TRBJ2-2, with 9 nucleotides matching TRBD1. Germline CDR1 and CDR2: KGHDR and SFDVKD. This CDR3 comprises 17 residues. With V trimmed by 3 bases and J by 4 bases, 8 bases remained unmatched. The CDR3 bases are TGTGCCACCAGTGATCCCCGGGGGACAGGGACCACCGGGGAGCTGTTTTTT. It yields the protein CATSDPRGTGTTGELFF.

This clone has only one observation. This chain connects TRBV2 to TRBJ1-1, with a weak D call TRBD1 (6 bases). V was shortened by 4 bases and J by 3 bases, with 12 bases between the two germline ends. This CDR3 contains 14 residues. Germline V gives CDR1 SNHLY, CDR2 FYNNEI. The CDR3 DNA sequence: TGTGCCAGCAGTGTTGCCAGGGGCGACACTGAAGCTTTCTTT. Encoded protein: CASSVARGDTEAFF.

The CDR3 reads CASSRQTRDRDNTEAFF. The CDR3 DNA reads as TGTGCCAGCAGCAGACAAACCCGAGACAGGGACAACACTGAAGCTTTCTTT. The rearrangement uses TRBV21-1 and TRBJ1-1; the table's D call, TRBD1, has no DNA check behind it. TRBV21-1 is flagged as a pseudogene. This CDR3 has 17 amino acids.

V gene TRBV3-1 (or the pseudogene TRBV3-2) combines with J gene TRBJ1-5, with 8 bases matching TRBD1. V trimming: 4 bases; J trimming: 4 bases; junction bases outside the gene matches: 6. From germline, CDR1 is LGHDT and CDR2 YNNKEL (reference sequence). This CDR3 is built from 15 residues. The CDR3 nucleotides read TGTGCCAGCAGCCCCCAGGGGGCAGGGAATCAGCCCCAGCATTTT. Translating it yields CASSPQGAGNQPQHF.

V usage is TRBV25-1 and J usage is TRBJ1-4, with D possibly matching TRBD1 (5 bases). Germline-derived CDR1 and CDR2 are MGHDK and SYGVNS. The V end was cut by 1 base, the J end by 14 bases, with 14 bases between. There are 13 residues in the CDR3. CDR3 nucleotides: TGTGCCAGCAGTGAATCTTGGGAGGGGCACCTGTTTTTT. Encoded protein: CASSESWEGHLFF.

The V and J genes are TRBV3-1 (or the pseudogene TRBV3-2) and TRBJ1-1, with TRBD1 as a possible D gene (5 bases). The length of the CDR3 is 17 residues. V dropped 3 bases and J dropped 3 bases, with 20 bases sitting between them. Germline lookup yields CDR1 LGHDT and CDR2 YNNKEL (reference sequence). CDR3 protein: CASSQVHAGPRDTEAFF. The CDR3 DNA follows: TGTGCCAGCAGCCAGGTACACGCGGGGCCTCGGGACACTGAAGCTTTCTTT.

CDR3 protein: CAISLGDPGTGNQPQHF. The CDR3 nucleotides read TGTGCCATCAGTCTAGGGGACCCCGGGACAGGCAATCAGCCCCAGCATTTT. The V gene is TRBV10-3, the J gene TRBJ1-5; 7 bases fit TRBD1. This CDR3 has 17 residues. From germline, CDR1 is ENHRY and CDR2 SYGVKD. V shed 5 bases and J 2 bases; nucleotides not matched to a gene: 12.

The CDR3 region has the DNA TGTGCCAGCAGCCAAGATGGAACTAGCGGGCACAATGAGCAGTTCTTC. It yields the protein CASSQDGTSGHNEQFF. The V and J genes are TRBV4-2 and TRBJ2-1; 9 bases are shared with TRBD2. V shed 0 bases and J 5 bases; nucleotides not matched to a gene: 5. The CDR3 runs to 16 residues. Per germline, CDR1 LGHNA and CDR2 YNFKEQ.